The subject of this entry is one TCR beta chain. Its antigen remains unidentified. The V and J ends lost 2 bases and 4 bases respectively, with 6 bases between them. Germline V lookup: CDR1 SGHDT, CDR2 YYEEEE. The CDR3 runs 12 residues. Both about-4-week and about-12-week second-dose recipients were combined. The sample comes from a study of T cell responses to AZD1222 COVID-19 vaccine. Study-wide points: Recipients of AZD1222 seropositive at baseline numbered only five or six. Clonal diversity may have been underestimated in mostly white British donors. There were vaccine-associated CD4 TCRs across spike, dominant at 160-218 and 743-854.

Libraries were prepared by immunoSEQ multiplex PCR; TCRdb keeps only in-frame clonotypes and omits some of them. Among some 140,000 clones listed, about 88% were seen once. The chain uses TRBV5-6 and TRBJ1-2; D remains unclear. The sequencing used peripheral blood, collected 28 days after the second AZD1222 dose. The TCR was taken from an adult who received the AZD1222 COVID-19 vaccine. CDR3 in amino acids: CASSLTAYGYTF. In DNA form, the CDR3 reads TGTGCCAGCAGCTTAACAGCCTATGGCTACACCTTC.